The present TCR beta chain was sequenced within a study of regulatory and conventional T cells in RAG deficiency. Background on the study: CID or atypical SCID patients with hypomorphic RAG mutations often have autoimmunity.

V was shortened by 0 bases and J by 2 bases, with 9 bases between the two germline ends. The germline CDR1 and CDR2 sequences are SGDLS and YYNGEE. This CDR3 comprises 14 residues. Sequencing was performed with immunoSEQ multiplex PCR; in TCRdb, only in-frame clones are kept and a portion is missing. The sample contains 5,500 to 6,500 clones, around 93% of which appear only once. General study results and limits: Control T-cell subsets had markedly higher Shannon entropy and lower Simpson indices than RAG-deficient patients. Shorter CDR3s in all patient subsets; >80% Treg-Tconv overlap in Omenn. These Omenn syndrome Treg sorts may hold peripherally activated cells instead.

As regards this clone: The antigen is not known.

The source is a human donor with RAG deficiency presenting as severe combined immunodeficiency. Sequences were obtained from CD8+ T cells sorted from blood. The chain links TRBV9 to TRBJ2-7; the D gene is possibly TRBD1 (5 bases). The CDR3: CASSVGGGPYEQYF. The CDR3 nucleotides read TGTGCCAGCAGCGTAGGGGGCGGACCCTACGAGCAGTACTTC. The complete variable domain, with remaining parts taken from reference TRBV9 and TRBJ2-7, reads DSGVTQTPKHLITATGQRVTLRCSPRSGDLSVYWYQQSLDQGLQFLIQYYNGEERAKGNILERFSAQQFPDLHSELNLSSLELGDSALYFCASSVGGGPYEQYFGPGTRLTVT.